This TCR beta chain was obtained from a study of human T cells and chemical hapten exposure. Overall study: Small pooled library volume differences chiefly drove per-sample TCR yield variation.

The time point: healthy volunteer bleed at 2 weeks. Unseparated into fractions, whole blood served as the source from which total RNA was extracted. Within the library, unique molecular identifiers were attached to each individual cDNA molecule. Per the original methods: There were a median of around 96,000 TCRs per sample, with a range from roughly 20,000 to 700,000. TCRdb used MiXCR to reprocess the RACE reads, holding one entry per CDR3 protein. It is TCRdb's table, rather than the study itself, that gives the V and J calls and clone size. The profile shows about 46,000 distinct CDR3 sequences, approximately 4.5% of them singletons. The specimen was whole blood. This clonotype originated in a female donor in good health. Some clones in this sample may be carry-over from other donors' samples.

The chain's CDR3 is CASSFMGPNSPLHF. Written as DNA, the CDR3 is TGTGCCAGCAGCTTTATGGGACCGAATTCACCCCTCCACTTT. This chain joins TRBV5-4 and TRBJ1-6; D is possibly TRBD1 (5 bases). The CDR3 runs 14 residues. Per germline, CDR1 SGHNT and CDR2 YYREEE (reference sequence). V was shortened by 2 bases and J by 7 bases, with 10 bases between the two germline ends.